Listed below are T cell receptor beta chains from one sample, sequenced in a study of radiotherapy plus CTLA-4 blockade in lung cancer. TCRdb keeps only in-frame clones here, not all; method: immunoSEQ multiplex PCR. The sample holds 43,000 or so clones, approximately 62% seen once. The sample here was peripheral blood, taken from a patient treated with radiotherapy plus ipilimumab. These receptors were collected from a human donor with non-small cell lung cancer who had a partial response to radiotherapy plus ipilimumab. The CDR3 runs from the conserved cysteine through the conserved F or W. The order of the fields is J gene, V gene, CDR3 protein.

TRBJ1-2,TRBV2,CASSASGDNSYTF
TRBJ1-5,TRBV6-6,CASSYSENQPQHF
TRBJ1-2,TRBV19,CASSAQGGNYGYTF
TRBJ1-1,TRBV9,CASSVDGREAFF
NA,TRBV27,CASSLSLAGGPYEQYF
TRBJ2-3,TRBV10-3,CASGGSTDTQYF
TRBJ2-1,TRBV5-4,CASSLARSSYNEQFF
TRBJ1-1,TRBV18,CASSASNSNTEAFF
TRBJ2-7,TRBV6-1,CASRASSYEQYF
TRBJ2-5,TRBV25-1,CASSAGDGRRETQYF
TRBJ1-2,TRBV19,CASSIVAGGYTF
TRBJ2-1,TRBV11-3,CASSSLAGGPNNEQFF
TRBJ2-7,TRBV6-6,CASSYSSQGANEQYF
TRBJ2-5,TRBV5-1,CASSLGQQETQYF
TRBJ1-1,TRBV30,CACWGGKGTEAFF
TRBJ1-5,TRBV6-1,CATQGSNQPQHF
TRBJ2-7,TRBV5-8,CASTTRNEQYF
TRBJ2-7,TRBV4-2,CASSQRSVGLDRSRTYEQYF
TRBJ2-3,TRBV7-6,CASSTTGTSGGALDTQYF
TRBJ2-2,TRBV6-1,CASSGGANTGELFF
TRBJ1-3,TRBV5-8,CASRTRLYSGNTIYF
TRBJ2-5,TRBV7-6,CASSPRSGGGGETQYF
TRBJ1-2,TRBV5-6,CASSPVPGQGADGYTF
TRBJ1-2,TRBV5-8,CASSLAADYTRFYGYTF
TRBJ2-1,TRBV7-2,CASSVGLAGGGPNEQFF
TRBJ2-2,TRBV27,CASRDYRGANTGELFF
TRBJ2-6,TRBV11-2,CASSLTGGAGANVLTF
TRBJ1-2,TRBV6-1,CASSEVRSNYGYTF
TRBJ1-4,TRBV7-9,CASSLGGSEKLFF
TRBJ2-1,TRBV10-2,CASRQGTSGSNEQFF
TRBJ2-7,TRBV6-1,CASSERSDRDYEQYF
TRBJ2-1,TRBV30,CAVRGGDEQFF
TRBJ1-5,TRBV10-3,CAISEDGGYQPQHF
TRBJ1-5,TRBV27,CASWGGRGNQPQHF